The rows below give T cell receptor beta chains drawn from one sample of a study of blood T cells in healthy people across ages. Via MiXCR, TCRdb re-called the 5' RACE reads, giving one row per CDR3 protein. This sample has approximately 800,000 distinct CDR3 sequences, with nearly 60% found just once. The sequencing input was blood. The receptors come from a man aged 25-45 years in good health. The CDR3 runs from the conserved cysteine through the conserved F or W. D genes are given only for firm matches. Clone size appears in some rows only: once, few, many, or a class for an expanded clone.

clone_size j_call d_call v_call cdr3_nt cdr3_aa
NA TRBJ1-6 NA TRBV4-3 TGCGCCAGCAGCCCCCAGGCTCGGGGTGGTTCACCCCTCCACTTT CASSPQARGGSPLHF
NA TRBJ2-5 TRBD2 TRBV7-2 TGTGCCAGCAGCTTAGTTGCGGGGGGAGAGACCCAGTACTTC CASSLVAGGETQYF
NA TRBJ2-3 NA TRBV7-9 TGTGCCAGCAGCTCCTCACAGGTTAGCACAGATACGCAGTATTTT CASSSSQVSTDTQYF
NA TRBJ2-1 TRBD1 TRBV3-1 TGTGCCAGCAGCCAAGACAGGGGGCCCTACAATGAGCAGTTCTTC CASSQDRGPYNEQFF
NA TRBJ2-1 NA TRBV7-2 TGTGCCAGCAGCCCGACCGGGAACCAAAACAATGAGCAGTTCTTC CASSPTGNQNNEQFF
NA TRBJ2-3 TRBD2 TRBV28 TGTGCCAGCAGTTCTCCTCAGGGAGCGGGAGTGGATACGCAGTATTTT CASSSPQGAGVDTQYF
few TRBJ2-1 TRBD2 TRBV11-2 TGTGCCAGCAGCAAACCGGGACTATCATACAATGAGCAGTTCTTC CASSKPGLSYNEQFF
NA TRBJ2-7 NA TRBV29-1 TGCAGCGTTACCAACCAGGGAAGCTCCTACGAGCAGTACTTC CSVTNQGSSYEQYF
NA TRBJ2-6 NA TRBV7-2 TGTGCCGGCAGCGCAATGCCTGGGGCCAACGTCCTGACTTTC CAGSAMPGANVLTF
NA TRBJ2-1 TRBD2 TRBV4-2 TGTGCCAGCAGCCAAGCGAGATTAGCGGGAGGCCTGAGCTCCTACAATGAGCAGTTCTTC CASSQARLAGGLSSYNEQFF
few TRBJ2-1 NA TRBV4-2 TGTGCCAGCAGCCAAGATCACGGAGCCTACAATGAGCAGTTCTTC CASSQDHGAYNEQFF
NA TRBJ2-7 TRBD2 TRBV20-1 TGCAGTGCAGCGGGACTAGCGGGAGAAGGGTACGAGCAGTACTTC CSAAGLAGEGYEQYF
NA TRBJ2-3 TRBD2 TRBV9 TGTGCCAGCAGCACCCAAGGACTAGCTACCACAGATACGCAGTATTTT CASSTQGLATTDTQYF
NA TRBJ2-5 TRBD2 TRBV7-6 TGTGCCAGCAGCTCGATACTAGCGGGGGGAGAGACCCAGTACTTC CASSSILAGGETQYF
NA TRBJ2-7 NA TRBV7-2 TGTGCCAGCAGCTTAAACAGCGGCAATGAACAGTACTTC CASSLNSGNEQYF